This entry describes one T cell receptor (beta chain). The antigen is unknown. These data belong to a study of naive and memory T cell subsets. Study-wide points: RNA-based TCR counts may shift with T cell activation and differentiation. In naive cells, over 85% of TCR sequences were seen only once. In CD4 and CD8 cells, diversity dropped from naive through EMRA.

The beta constant-region primer was an equimolar mix of two oligonucleotides covering TRBC1 and TRBC2. Ligated cDNA was amplified by four rounds of PCR with nested alpha and beta constant-region primers and SP2. TCRdb re-analysed the UMI-ligation and nested PCR reads in MiXCR, keeping a single row per CDR3 protein. The sample has around 160,000 distinct CDR3 sequences; approximately 15% are singletons. This CDR3 comprises 14 residues. The germline CDR1 and CDR2 sequences are SQVTM and ANQGSEA. J gave up 6 bases and V 7 bases, and 6 bases lay outside the gene matches. The clonotype comes from a human donor in good health. The sequenced sample was naive CD4+ T cells from blood. V usage is TRBV29-1 and J usage is TRBJ2-3; the match to TRBD2 covers 14 bases. The CDR3 DNA is TGCAGCGGGGGACTAGCGGGAGTGATGGATACGCAGTATTTT. This translates into CSGGLAGVMDTQYF.